This T cell receptor (beta chain) was documented in a study of blood T cell repertoires in COVID-19. Study-level background: The United States, Italy and Spain were the sources of the acute and convalescent COVID-19 samples.

Original data processing: Amplified reference gene primers provided the basis for estimating nucleated cell counts. Some clones are missing from TCRdb's copy, which holds only in-frame ones; the method was immunoSEQ multiplex PCR. That table supplies the V and J calls and clone size; D and trimming were determined from the DNA. This sample carries 360,000 or so clones, about nine tenths of them seen once, and the ten largest clones take about 1.7%. Across under 25 US areas, participants ranged in age from about 18 to 90 years. V shed 1 base and J 8 bases; nucleotides not matched to a gene: 4. Germline V gene data show CDR1 as GTSNPN and CDR2 as SVGIG (reference sequence). The CDR3 sequence is 14 residues long.

Sequenced material: PBMCs or T cells enriched from blood (not recorded which). This receptor was identified in a woman aged 25 to 39 who had recovered from COVID-19. The V call is TRBV30, the J call TRBJ1-6, with TRBD1 matching 8 bases. The CDR3 bases are TGTGCCTGGAGTGGGGACAGGACATATTCACCCCTCCACTTT. This encodes CAWSGDRTYSPLHF.